The T cell receptor beta chain described here comes from a study of blood T cell repertoires in COVID-19. Overall study context: Sample material is recorded as cDNA or gDNA derived from T cells, B-cell-depleted T cells, or PBMCs.

Enrolled during active infection, Seattle patients were then followed longitudinally. Germline V gives CDR1 MNHEY, CDR2 SVGAGI. Trimming left V 4 bases short and J 9 bases short, with 18 bases between. This CDR3 comprises 14 residues. In the original processing: Quantification of nucleated cells was approximated via reference gene primer amplification. Clones were sequenced by immunoSEQ multiplex PCR, and TCRdb holds only the in-frame ones, with some missing. D and trimming come from the DNA, and the V and J calls and clone size come from that table. The sample contains some 190,000 clones, more than 75% of which appear only once.

This rearrangement joins TRBV6-5 to TRBJ1-1; a possible D gene is TRBD1 (5 bases). The sequence derives from an older woman with COVID-19, enrolled during active disease. Sequences were obtained from peripheral blood. The CDR3 sequence is CASSWGVTGKKAFF. The CDR3, as DNA: TGTGCCAGCAGTTGGGGGGTGACCGGCAAGAAAGCTTTCTTT.